The next 19 T cell receptor beta chains were all read from a single sample in a study of CD8 T cells in Susac syndrome. Reverse transcription of 0.5 to 1 ug RNA was performed with random hexamers. TCRdb processed the immunoSEQ multiplex PCR reads anew with MiXCR; each CDR3 protein has one entry. This table holds 130,000 or so distinct CDR3 sequences, about 94% found once. Sequenced sample: CD8+ T cells from PBMCs. These receptors were obtained from a human donor with Susac syndrome.

The chain carries TRBV10-3 and TRBJ2-2; 12 nucleotides line up with TRBD2. Germline lookup yields CDR1 ENHRY and CDR2 SYGVKD. The CDR3 loop spans 18 amino acids. With V trimmed by 4 bases and J by 0 bases, 6 bases remained unmatched. The CDR3 DNA is TGTGCCATCAGTGGGCCTACTAGCGGGGGGACGAACACCGGGGAGCTGTTTTTT. Translating gives CAISGPTSGGTNTGELFF.

V usage is TRBV12-3 or TRBV12-4 and J usage is TRBJ1-1, with D perhaps matching TRBD1 (6 bases). The CDR3 contains 13 residues. Trimming pared 5 bases from V and 5 bases from J, leaving 12 bases between. DNA of the CDR3: TGTGCCAGCAGTCAACAGGGTAGGACTGAAGCTTTCTTT. It is translated as CASSQQGRTEAFF.

This clonotype was seen only once. The V and J genes are TRBV3-1 and TRBJ2-7; D gene uncertain. The CDR3 extends over 14 amino acids. CDR1 is LGHDT and CDR2 is YNNKEL in the germline V gene (reference sequence). With 0 bases removed from V and 0 bases from J, the gap between germline ends came to 6 bases. The CDR3 nucleotides read TGTGCCAGCAGCCAAGAGGTCAGCTCCTACGAGCAGTACTTC. Translation: CASSQEVSSYEQYF.

The genes are TRBV29-1 and TRBJ1-4, with unresolved D. V was shortened by 5 bases and J by 4 bases, with 5 bases between the two germline ends. The CDR3 covers 11 residues. Germline V gives CDR1 SQVTM, CDR2 ANQGSEA. In DNA form, the CDR3 reads TGCAGCGTTCGGAGTAATGAAAAACTGTTTTTT. Translated: CSVRSNEKLFF. The full variable domain, its missing parts supplied by reference TRBV29-1 and TRBJ1-4, is SAVISQKPSRDICQRGTSLTIQCQVDSQVTMMFWYRQQPGQSLTLIATANQGSEATYESGFVIDKFPISRPNLTFSTLTVSNMSPEDSSIYLCSVRSNEKLFFGSGTQLSVL.

This sequence joins TRBV27 and TRBJ2-7; D tentatively reads TRBD1 or TRBD2 (5 bases each). The germline V and J ends were trimmed by 9 bases and 2 bases, with 14 bases remaining between them. Germline-derived CDR1 and CDR2 are MNHEY and SMNVEV (reference sequence). The CDR3 runs 13 residues. Written as DNA, the CDR3 is TGTGCCAGTAGCCCAGGGACGGCCTACGAGCAGTACTTC. Protein: CASSPGTAYEQYF.

This chain joins TRBV6-1 and TRBJ1-2, with D possibly TRBD1 on 6 matching bases. The CDR3 contains 14 residues. The V gene's germline CDR1 is MNHNS and CDR2 SASEGT. V was shortened by 5 bases and J by 5 bases, with 15 bases between the two germline ends. The CDR3 reads CASSLRTVSYGYTF. The CDR3 bases are TGTGCCAGCAGTCTTCGGACAGTTTCTTATGGCTACACCTTC.

In its sample, this clonotype was seen once. The V and J genes are TRBV27 and TRBJ2-1; tentatively, D is TRBD1 (7 bases). The V end was cut by 0 bases, the J end by 9 bases, with 18 bases between. The CDR3 is 16 residues long. CDR1 and CDR2 from the germline V gene are MNHEY and SMNVEV (reference sequence). The CDR3 DNA follows: TGTGCCAGCAGTTTATCGGCGGGACAGAGCGAAGTTGAGCAGTTCTTC. Translated, it gives CASSLSAGQSEVEQFF.

The V gene is TRBV9, the J gene TRBJ1-2, with D possibly matching TRBD1 (5 bases). This CDR3 spans 13 amino acids. CDR1 and CDR2 from the germline V gene are SGDLS and YYNGEE. The V end was cut by 6 bases, the J end by 7 bases, with 16 bases between. In DNA form, the CDR3 reads TGTGCCAGCACCCCCGAGGCTCAGGGTGGCTACACCTTC. Protein product: CASTPEAQGGYTF.

The chain is built from TRBV20-1 and TRBJ2-5, with D perhaps matching TRBD1 (6 bases). Germline CDR1 reads DFQATT; CDR2 reads SNEGSKA (reference sequence). The length of the CDR3 is 15 residues. Trimming took 1 base from V and 6 from J, leaving 18 bases between them. Here the CDR3 reads CSARGPRGFGKTQYF. In nucleotides, the CDR3 is TGCAGTGCTAGAGGTCCCAGGGGTTTCGGGAAGACCCAGTACTTC.

The rearrangement uses TRBV9 and TRBJ2-7, with TRBD2 matching over 10 bases. V gave up 0 bases and J gave up 5 bases; unmatched junction bases: 5. Germline-derived CDR1 and CDR2 are SGDLS and YYNGEE. CDR3 size: 15 residues. CDR3 in DNA: TGTGCCAGCAGCGTAGGTTTAGCGGGGGGCGACGAGCAGTACTTC. Amino acids: CASSVGLAGGDEQYF.

In this sample, this clonotype turned up once. The V call is TRBV12-5, the J call TRBJ2-3; D is unclear. The CDR3 totals 12 residues. The V end was cut by 4 bases, the J end by 0 bases, with 2 bases between. Germline lookup yields CDR1 LGHNT and CDR2 FRNRAP. In DNA form, the CDR3 reads TGTGCTAGTGGTTATAGCACAGATACGCAGTATTTT. It yields the protein CASGYSTDTQYF. Using reference TRBV12-5 and TRBJ2-3 for the parts outside the CDR3, the full variable domain is DARVTQTPRHKVTEMGQEVTMRCQPILGHNTVFWYRQTMMQGLELLAYFRNRAPLDDSGMPKDRFSAEMPDATLATLKIQPSEPRDSAVYFCASGYSTDTQYFGPGTRLTVL.

J is TRBJ2-7 and V is TRBV27, with D possibly being TRBD2 (5 bases). Germline V gene sequence: CDR1 MNHEY, CDR2 SMNVEV (reference sequence). V lost 6 bases, J lost 3 bases, and 15 bases lay in between. This CDR3 is built from 14 residues. CDR3 sequence reads: CASSNLGVFYEQYF. DNA for the CDR3: TGTGCCAGCAGCAACCTCGGGGTCTTCTACGAGCAGTACTTC.

The J gene is TRBJ1-1, the V gene TRBV14; no firm D call. V dropped 2 bases and J dropped 7 bases, with 11 bases sitting between them. This CDR3 region has 13 residues. Germline V gene lookup returns CDR1 SGHDN and CDR2 FVKESK. The CDR3 DNA is TGTGCCAGCAGCCAAAGGGTTACCGGTGAAGCTTTCTTT. Its translation is CASSQRVTGEAFF.

A single count supports this clonotype. V usage is TRBV29-1 and J usage is TRBJ1-1; the D is unclear. CDR3 length: 14 residues. Germline CDR1 and CDR2: SQVTM and ANQGSEA. V lost 7 bases to trimming and J lost 1 base, with 16 bases between them. CDR3 region: CSAERDWRNTEAFF. In DNA, the CDR3 is TGCAGCGCCGAAAGGGATTGGAGGAACACTGAAGCTTTCTTT.

The rearrangement links TRBV30 to TRBJ2-5; unclear D gene. Germline V gives CDR1 GTSNPN, CDR2 SVGIG (reference sequence). The CDR3 covers 14 residues. Trimming stripped 0 bases from V and 2 bases from J, with 10 bases between. CDR3 sequence reads: CAWSVKERQETQYF. CDR3 nucleotide sequence: TGTGCCTGGAGTGTAAAGGAAAGGCAAGAGACCCAGTACTTC.

V gene TRBV25-1 combines with J gene TRBJ2-7, with D perhaps TRBD2 (5 bases). Trimming took off 4 bases at V and 3 bases at J, with 16 bases between the two ends. This CDR3 region has 15 residues. In germline, CDR1 is MGHDK, CDR2 SYGVNS. CDR3 DNA sequence: TGTGCCAGCAGTGGTTCCCACGGGGTTAACTACGAGCAGTACTTC. Translating it yields CASSGSHGVNYEQYF.

V gene TRBV30 combines with J gene TRBJ2-1, with TRBD2 identical over 8 bases. The V and J ends lost 0 bases and 7 bases, in that order; junction bases with no gene match: 8. CDR3 length: 15 residues. In germline, CDR1 is GTSNPN, CDR2 SVGIG (reference sequence). The CDR3 sequence is CAWSVLAGGSNEQFF. The CDR3 bases are TGTGCCTGGAGTGTACTGGCGGGGGGAAGTAATGAGCAGTTCTTC.

This chain uses TRBV6-6 with TRBJ1-1, with D unclear. V was pared by 0 bases and J by 2 bases, with 7 bases between. CDR1 is MNHNY and CDR2 is SVGAGI in the germline V gene (reference sequence). This CDR3 is 14 amino acids long. As DNA, the CDR3 is TGTGCCAGCAGTTACTCGGCAGGCAACACTGAAGCTTTCTTT. Its translation is CASSYSAGNTEAFF.

The chain recombines TRBV9 with TRBJ1-2; D is possibly TRBD1 (6 bases). With 0 bases removed from V and 4 bases from J, the gap between germline ends came to 13 bases. Germline CDR1 SGDLS, CDR2 YYNGEE. The CDR3 length is 15 residues. CDR3 amino acids: CASSVAQGMGYGYTF. DNA of the CDR3: TGTGCCAGCAGCGTAGCCCAGGGGATGGGCTATGGCTACACCTTC. Full variable domain (missing parts from reference TRBV9 and TRBJ1-2): DSGVTQTPKHLITATGQRVTLRCSPRSGDLSVYWYQQSLDQGLQFLIQYYNGEERAKGNILERFSAQQFPDLHSELNLSSLELGDSALYFCASSVAQGMGYGYTFGSGTRLTVV.